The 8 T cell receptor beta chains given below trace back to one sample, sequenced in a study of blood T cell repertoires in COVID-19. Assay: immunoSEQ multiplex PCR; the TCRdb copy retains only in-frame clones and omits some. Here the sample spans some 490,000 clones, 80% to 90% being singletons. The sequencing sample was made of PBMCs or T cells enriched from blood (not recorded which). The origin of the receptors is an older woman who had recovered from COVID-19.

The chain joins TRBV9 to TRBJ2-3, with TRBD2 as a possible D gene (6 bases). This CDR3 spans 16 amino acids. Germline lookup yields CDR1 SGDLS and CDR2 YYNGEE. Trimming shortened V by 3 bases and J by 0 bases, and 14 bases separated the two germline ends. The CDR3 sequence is CASSGPGGTSTDTQYF. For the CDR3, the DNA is TGTGCCAGCAGCGGACCTGGTGGGACTAGCACAGATACGCAGTATTTT.

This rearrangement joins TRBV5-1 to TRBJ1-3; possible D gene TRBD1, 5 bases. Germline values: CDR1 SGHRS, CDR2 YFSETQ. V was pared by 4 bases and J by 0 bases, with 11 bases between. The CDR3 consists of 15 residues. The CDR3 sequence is CASSQDSSSGNTIYF. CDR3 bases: TGCGCCAGCAGCCAAGACAGTTCCTCTGGAAACACCATATATTTT.

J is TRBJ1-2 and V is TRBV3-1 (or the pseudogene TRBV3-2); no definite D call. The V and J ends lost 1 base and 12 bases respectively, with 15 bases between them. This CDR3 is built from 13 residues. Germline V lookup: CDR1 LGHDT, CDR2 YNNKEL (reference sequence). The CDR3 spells CASSQGRRLVDTF. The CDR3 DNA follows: TGTGCCAGCAGCCAAGGTCGGCGGCTGGTAGACACCTTC.

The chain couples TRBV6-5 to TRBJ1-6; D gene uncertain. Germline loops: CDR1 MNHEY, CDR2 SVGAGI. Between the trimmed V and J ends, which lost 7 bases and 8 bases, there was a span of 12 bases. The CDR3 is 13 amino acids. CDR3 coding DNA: TGTGCCAGCACCCCACTACCATATTCACCCCTCCACTTT. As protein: CASTPLPYSPLHF.

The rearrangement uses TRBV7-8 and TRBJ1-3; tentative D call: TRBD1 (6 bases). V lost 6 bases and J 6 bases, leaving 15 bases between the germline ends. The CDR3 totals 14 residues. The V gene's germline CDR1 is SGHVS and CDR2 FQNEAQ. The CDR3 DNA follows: TGTGCCAGCAGGTCGACAGGATCGGCAAACACCATATATTTT. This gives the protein CASRSTGSANTIYF.

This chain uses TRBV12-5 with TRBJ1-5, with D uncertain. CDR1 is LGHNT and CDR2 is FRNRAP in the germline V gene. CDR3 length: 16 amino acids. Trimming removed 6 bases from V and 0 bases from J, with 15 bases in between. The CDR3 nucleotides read TGTGCTAGTGGAACAGACGGGATGTATAGCAATCAGCCCCAGCATTTT. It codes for CASGTDGMYSNQPQHF.

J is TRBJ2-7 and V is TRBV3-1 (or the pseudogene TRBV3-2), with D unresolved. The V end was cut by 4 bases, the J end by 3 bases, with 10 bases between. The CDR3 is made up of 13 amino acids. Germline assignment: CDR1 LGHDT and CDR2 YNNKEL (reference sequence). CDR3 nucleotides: TGTGCCAGCAGCCGAAATAGAATCTACGAGCAGTACTTC. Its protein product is CASSRNRIYEQYF.

The CDR3 reads CASSISFRNEQFF. The CDR3 nucleotides read TGTGCCAGTAGTATCTCCTTTCGTAATGAGCAGTTCTTC. The chain joins TRBV19 to TRBJ2-1; D not resolved. This CDR3 region has 13 residues. Germline V gene lookup returns CDR1 LNHDA and CDR2 SQIVND (reference sequence). V gave up 3 bases and J gave up 7 bases, with 10 bases separating them.